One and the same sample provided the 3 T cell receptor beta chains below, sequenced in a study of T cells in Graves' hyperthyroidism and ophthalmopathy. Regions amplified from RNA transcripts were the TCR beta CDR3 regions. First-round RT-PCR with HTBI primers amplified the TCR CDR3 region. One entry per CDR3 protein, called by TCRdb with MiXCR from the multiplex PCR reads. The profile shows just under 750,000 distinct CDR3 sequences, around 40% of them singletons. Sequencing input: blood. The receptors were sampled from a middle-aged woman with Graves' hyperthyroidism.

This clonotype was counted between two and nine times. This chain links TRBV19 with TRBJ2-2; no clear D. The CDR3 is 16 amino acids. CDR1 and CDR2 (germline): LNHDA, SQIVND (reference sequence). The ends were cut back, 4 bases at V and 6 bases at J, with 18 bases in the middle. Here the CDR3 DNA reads TGTGCCAGTAGTAGTGGCTCCCAGATTGGGGCCGGGGAGCTGTTTTTT. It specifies CASSSGSQIGAGELFF.

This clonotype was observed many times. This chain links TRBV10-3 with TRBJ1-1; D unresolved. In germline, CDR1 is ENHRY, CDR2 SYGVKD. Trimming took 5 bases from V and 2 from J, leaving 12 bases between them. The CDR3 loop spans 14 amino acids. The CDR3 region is CAISKGGANTEAFF. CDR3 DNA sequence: TGTGCCATCAGTAAGGGAGGAGCAAACACTGAAGCTTTCTTT.

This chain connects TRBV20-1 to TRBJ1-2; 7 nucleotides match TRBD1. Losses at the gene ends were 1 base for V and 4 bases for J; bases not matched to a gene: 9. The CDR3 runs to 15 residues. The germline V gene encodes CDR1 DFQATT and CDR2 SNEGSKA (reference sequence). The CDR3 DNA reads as TGCAGTGCTAGAGTAGCAAGACAGGGTGTCTATGGCTACACCTTC. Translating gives CSARVARQGVYGYTF.